These 32 T cell receptor beta chains share one sample of origin, sequenced in a study of blood T cell repertoires in COVID-19 (TCRdb year 2020). Library method: the immunoSEQ multiplex PCR assay. TCRdb obtained this table from immuneACCESS and retained in-frame rearrangements with V and J assigned. These tables miss some clones; where compared with another copy, unresolved V genes account for less than half of the shortfall, and the remainder is unexplained. The sample has roughly 400,000 clones on record, roughly 88% of them singletons. The ten most abundant clones make up less than 1.5% of the sample. The specimen sequenced was PBMCs or T cells enriched from blood (not recorded which). The receptors were gathered from a woman aged 18-29 years who had been exposed to COVID-19.

The rearrangement joins TRBV24-1 to TRBJ1-2, with D tentatively TRBD1 (6 bases). Germline CDR1 KGHDR, CDR2 SFDVKD. There are 10 residues in the CDR3. V was cut by 12 bases and J by 10 bases, with 14 bases left in between. This chain's CDR3 is CAVRTDLYTF. CDR3 DNA sequence: TGTGCCGTACGGACAGACCTCTACACCTTC.

The chain links TRBV28 to TRBJ2-7, with 9 nucleotides matching TRBD1. CDR1 is MDHEN, CDR2 SYDVKM, per germline. V trimming: 7 bases; J trimming: 5 bases; junction bases outside the gene matches: 12. The CDR3 contains 15 residues. CDR3 sequence reads: CASTNPGTGRHEQYF. The CDR3, as DNA: TGTGCCAGCACCAACCCCGGGACAGGGAGGCACGAGCAGTACTTC. Full variable domain (outside the CDR3, taken from reference TRBV28 and TRBJ2-7): DVKVTQSSRYLVKRTGEKVFLECVQDMDHENMFWYRQDPGLGLRLIYFSYDVKMKEKGDIPEGYSVSREKKERFSLILESASTNQTSMYLCASTNPGTGRHEQYFGPGTRLTVT.

The chain is built from TRBV27 and TRBJ2-3; D may be TRBD2 (6 bases). The CDR3 totals 13 residues. Trimming stripped 6 bases from V and 7 bases from J, with 14 bases between. Germline V gene data show CDR1 as MNHEY and CDR2 as SMNVEV (reference sequence). The CDR3 sequence is CASRSSGGNTQYF. The CDR3 nucleotides read TGTGCCAGCAGATCAAGTGGCGGGAATACGCAGTATTTT.

The J gene is TRBJ2-7, the V gene TRBV2; no firm D call. CDR3 length: 13 amino acids. The V gene lost 7 bases and the J gene lost 0 bases, with 10 bases spanning the gap. Per the germline V gene, CDR1 is SNHLY and CDR2 is FYNNEI. CDR3 in DNA: TGTGCCAGCACTCCCCCTGTCTCCTACGAGCAGTACTTC. Amino acid sequence: CASTPPVSYEQYF. Based on the CDR3 plus reference TRBV2 and TRBJ2-7, the full variable domain is EPEVTQTPSHQVTQMGQEVILRCVPISNHLYFYWYRQILGQKVEFLVSFYNNEISEKSEIFDDQFSVERPDGSNFTLKIRSTKLEDSAMYFCASTPPVSYEQYFGPGTRLTVT.

The rearrangement uses TRBV5-1 and TRBJ2-7; 7 nucleotides match TRBD1. There are 14 residues in the CDR3. Trimming took 2 bases from V and 6 from J; bases not matched to a gene: 8. From germline, CDR1 is SGHRS and CDR2 YFSETQ. CDR3 DNA sequence: TGCGCCAGCAGCTTAGGGACAGACTTGGGCGAGCAGTACTTC. Translation: CASSLGTDLGEQYF.

V and J are TRBV5-4 and TRBJ1-5, with D maybe TRBD1 (5 bases). This CDR3 has 15 amino acids. V was clipped by 3 bases and J by 1 base, with 11 bases between them. Germline V gives CDR1 SGHNT, CDR2 YYREEE (reference sequence). The chain's CDR3 is CASSSGGGSNQPQHF. CDR3 DNA: TGTGCCAGCAGCTCCGGGGGGGGAAGCAATCAGCCCCAGCATTTT. Variable domain in full (rest from reference TRBV5-4 and TRBJ1-5): ETGVTQSPTHLIKTRGQQVTLRCSSQSGHNTVSWYQQALGQGPQFIFQYYREEENGRGNFPPRFSGLQFPNYSSELNVNALELDDSALYLCASSSGGGSNQPQHFGDGTRLSIL.

This clone was observed a handful of times. The chain carries TRBV5-8 and TRBJ2-3, with 13 bases lining up with TRBD2. The CDR3 contains 16 residues. Germline CDR1 and CDR2: SGHTS and YDEGEE. Trimming took 3 bases from V and 5 from J; bases not matched to a gene: 6. CDR3 protein: CASSSGLAGVGDTQYF. The CDR3 DNA follows: TGTGCCAGCAGCTCAGGACTAGCGGGAGTTGGAGATACGCAGTATTTT.

The chain recombines TRBV6-6 with TRBJ2-6; 12 nucleotides match TRBD1. CDR3 size: 19 residues. CDR1 is MNHNY and CDR2 is SVGAGI in the germline V gene (reference sequence). J lost 0 bases, V lost 5 bases, and 8 bases had no gene match. The CDR3 is CASSPNVGQGASGANVLTF. For the CDR3, the DNA is TGTGCCAGCAGTCCTAACGTGGGACAGGGGGCCTCTGGGGCCAACGTCCTGACTTTC.

This chain connects TRBV28 to TRBJ2-3, with D possibly matching TRBD2 (5 bases). With 4 bases removed from V and 6 bases from J, the gap between germline ends came to 14 bases. CDR1 and CDR2 from the germline V gene are MDHEN and SYDVKM. There are 14 residues in the CDR3. CDR3 bases: TGTGCCAGCAGTTCAGTACTAGTAGGGGATACGCAGTATTTT. It encodes CASSSVLVGDTQYF.

The V and J genes are TRBV24-1 and TRBJ2-7; 7 bases map to TRBD1. V lost 4 bases to trimming and J lost 4 bases; unmatched junction nucleotides: 3. This CDR3 comprises 13 residues. Germline CDR1 and CDR2: KGHDR and SFDVKD. CDR3 sequence: CATSDETGYEQYF. CDR3 bases: TGTGCCACCAGTGACGAGACAGGGTACGAGCAGTACTTC.

The chain is built from TRBV7-8 and TRBJ2-5; maybe TRBD2 (5 bases). The CDR3 has 15 amino acids. Germline CDR1 and CDR2: SGHVS and FQNEAQ. V lost 5 bases to trimming and J lost 0 bases, with 13 bases between them. CDR3 amino acids: CASSHGVAYQETQYF. CDR3 sequence (DNA): TGTGCCAGCAGCCACGGGGTAGCGTACCAAGAGACCCAGTACTTC.

The CDR3 DNA sequence: TGTGCCAGCAGCTTAGTATTTCCGGGCCAGGAGGAGTACAATGAGCAGTTCTTC. Translating gives CASSLVFPGQEEYNEQFF. This rearrangement joins TRBV11-2 to TRBJ2-1; weak D call: TRBD2 (5 bases). CDR3 length: 18 amino acids. Germline CDR1 SGHAT, CDR2 FQNNGV. V lost 1 base and J 4 bases, leaving 20 bases between the germline ends.

This clone was detected only once. CDR3 nucleotides: TGTGCCAGCAGCCCGGTCATAGATACGCAGTATTTT. It encodes CASSPVIDTQYF. This chain joins TRBV13 and TRBJ2-3; D remains ambiguous. Germline V gene data show CDR1 as PRHDT and CDR2 as FYEKMQ (reference sequence). The germline V and J ends were trimmed by 5 bases and 5 bases, with 8 bases remaining between them. This CDR3 is built from 12 residues.

V and J are TRBV27 and TRBJ1-2; 7 nucleotides line up with TRBD1. The CDR3 is 13 amino acids. The V and J ends lost 9 bases and 6 bases, in that order; junction bases with no gene match: 10. Germline V gene lookup returns CDR1 MNHEY and CDR2 SMNVEV (reference sequence). The CDR3 DNA sequence: TGTGCCAGTAGGACAGGCGTAATGGATGGCTACACCTTC. Translated: CASRTGVMDGYTF.

This chain uses TRBV21-1 with TRBJ2-1; the table's TRBD2 call for D was not verified on the DNA. TRBV21-1 is flagged as a pseudogene. The CDR3 loop spans 18 amino acids. CDR3 nucleotides: TGTGCCAGCAGCAAATTTCGGGCTAGCGGGAGGGAGGAAAATGAGCAGTTCTTC. This gives the protein CASSKFRASGREENEQFF.

This clone showed up just a few times. The chain combines TRBV30 with TRBJ1-5; no clear D. V lost 2 bases, J lost 3 bases, and 5 bases lay in between. The CDR3 extends over 12 amino acids. The germline CDR1 and CDR2 sequences are GTSNPN and SVGIG (reference sequence). CDR3 loop: CAWSRDNQPQHF. CDR3 nucleotides: TGTGCCTGGAGTCGGGACAATCAGCCCCAGCATTTT.

The chain joins TRBV7-2 to TRBJ2-7; possibly TRBD2 for D (6 bases). The V gene lost 4 bases and the J gene lost 0 bases, with 13 bases spanning the gap. This CDR3 is built from 15 residues. Germline lookup yields CDR1 SGHTA and CDR2 FQGNSA. The CDR3 DNA follows: TGTGCCAGCAGCTCCCGGGTCGGGGGCTCCTACGAGCAGTACTTC. Translated: CASSSRVGGSYEQYF.

This clone appeared a single time. The rearrangement uses TRBV28 and TRBJ2-7; 9 nucleotides align to TRBD1. The CDR3 length is 14 residues. After removal of 2 bases from V and 6 bases from J, the junction contained 5 bases not matched to a gene. Germline CDR1 MDHEN, CDR2 SYDVKM. In DNA form, the CDR3 reads TGTGCCAGCAGTTTAATAACAGGGGGCCGCGAGCAGTACTTC. Protein sequence: CASSLITGGREQYF. The whole variable domain, remainder taken from reference TRBV28 and TRBJ2-7, is DVKVTQSSRYLVKRTGEKVFLECVQDMDHENMFWYRQDPGLGLRLIYFSYDVKMKEKGDIPEGYSVSREKKERFSLILESASTNQTSMYLCASSLITGGREQYFGPGTRLTVT.

V and J are TRBV6-1 and TRBJ1-6, with TRBD1 matching 10 bases. Germline CDR1 is MNHNS and CDR2 is SASEGT. Germline trimming cut 3 bases from V and 5 bases from J; bases unmatched to any gene: 7. This CDR3 is 17 amino acids long. CDR3 residues: CASSDPGQGGNNSPLHF. CDR3 bases: TGTGCCAGCAGTGACCCCGGACAGGGGGGAAATAATTCACCCCTCCACTTT.

V and J are TRBV28 and TRBJ1-1, with unresolved D. V lost 3 bases to trimming and J lost 4 bases, with 15 bases between them. The CDR3 is 15 residues long. Germline values: CDR1 MDHEN, CDR2 SYDVKM. The DNA for the CDR3 is TGTGCCAGCAGTTTCACTCCGCCAAGTATCACTGAAGCTTTCTTT. It yields the protein CASSFTPPSITEAFF.

The chain joins TRBV6-2 or TRBV6-3 to TRBJ2-2, with D possibly being TRBD1 (5 bases). This CDR3 has 16 residues. Germline lookup yields CDR1 MNHEY and CDR2 SVGEGT. The V end was cut by 2 bases, the J end by 1 base, with 11 bases between. The CDR3 DNA follows: TGTGCCAGCAGTTACCTTCCAGGGCTGAACACCGGGGAGCTGTTTTTT. This gives the protein CASSYLPGLNTGELFF.

This clone was observed a single time. J is TRBJ1-2 and V is TRBV6-6; a weak D match, TRBD1 (5 bases). Trimming removed 4 bases from V and 2 bases from J, with 14 bases in between. Germline V lookup: CDR1 MNHNY, CDR2 SVGAGI (reference sequence). This CDR3 spans 15 amino acids. CDR3: CASSSPPGPNYGYTF. CDR3 nucleotide sequence: TGTGCCAGCAGTTCGCCCCCAGGGCCCAACTATGGCTACACCTTC.

V is TRBV12-3 or TRBV12-4 and J is TRBJ1-6; weak D call: TRBD1 (6 bases). V was shortened by 3 bases and J by 10 bases, with 10 bases between the two germline ends. CDR3 size: 13 residues. Written as DNA, the CDR3 is TGTGCCAGCAGTTTCGGGGGGCGGTCACCCCTCCACTTT. It translates to CASSFGGRSPLHF.

The chain uses TRBV7-3 and TRBJ2-2, with 10 positions matching TRBD1. CDR1 is SGHTA and CDR2 is FQGTGA in the germline V gene. The V gene end was trimmed by 3 bases and the J gene end by 7 bases; junction bases not matched to a gene: 5. CDR3 length: 15 amino acids. CDR3 DNA sequence: TGTGCCAGCAGCTTCCGGGACAGGGGTGTCGGGGAGCTGTTTTTT. As protein: CASSFRDRGVGELFF.

The genes are TRBV20-1 and TRBJ2-1; 8 positions agree with TRBD2. From germline, CDR1 is DFQATT and CDR2 SNEGSKA (reference sequence). V was pared by 3 bases and J by 9 bases, with 10 bases of the junction left unmatched. There are 14 residues in the CDR3. CDR3 residues: CSASRGGNLFEQFF. CDR3 nucleotide sequence: TGCAGTGCTAGTCGCGGGGGGAACTTATTTGAGCAGTTCTTC.

This clone was recorded only once. The chain couples TRBV30 to TRBJ2-5, with TRBD2 identical over 7 bases. The germline CDR1 and CDR2 sequences are GTSNPN and SVGIG (reference sequence). Trimming took 4 bases from V and 1 from J; bases not matched to a gene: 12. The CDR3 runs 16 residues. The CDR3 loop is CAWKTWTRRGQETQYF. In DNA form, the CDR3 reads TGTGCCTGGAAGACTTGGACTAGGCGGGGCCAAGAGACCCAGTACTTC.

This clone was seen a single time. The V call is TRBV7-9, the J call TRBJ2-7; 8 bases match TRBD2. The V segment lost 5 bases and the J segment 7 bases; nucleotides outside the gene matches: 13. The germline V gene has CDR1 SEHNR and CDR2 FQNEAQ (reference sequence). This CDR3 has 15 residues. The DNA of the CDR3 is TGTGCCAGCAGCCAAAAAGCGGGGGTAACCTGGGAGCAGTACTTC. This gives the protein CASSQKAGVTWEQYF.

Only one count was recorded for this clone. This rearrangement joins TRBV11-2 to TRBJ1-1; no clear D gene. Germline CDR1 SGHAT, CDR2 FQNNGV. V lost 1 base, J lost 4 bases, and 7 bases lay in between. This CDR3 is built from 13 residues. CDR3 coding DNA: TGTGCCAGCAGCTTAGCCGGGGTCACTGAAGCTTTCTTT. It is translated as CASSLAGVTEAFF.

V is TRBV6-1 and J is TRBJ2-7; weak D call: TRBD2 (6 bases). Looked up from germline, CDR1 is MNHNS and CDR2 is SASEGT. CDR3 length: 13 residues. V gave up 3 bases and J gave up 7 bases, with 13 bases separating them. CDR3 protein: CASSDPGLREQYF. CDR3 sequence (DNA): TGTGCCAGCAGTGACCCGGGACTCCGGGAGCAGTACTTC.

The rearrangement links TRBV7-2 to TRBJ1-1; the D gene is possibly TRBD1 (6 bases). This CDR3 has 14 amino acids. In germline, CDR1 is SGHTA, CDR2 FQGNSA. Trimming removed 4 bases at V and 4 bases at J, with 13 bases between. The CDR3 nucleotides are TGTGCCAGCAGCTCACAGGGTTTTTTCACTGAAGCTTTCTTT. Translating gives CASSSQGFFTEAFF. Drawing the rest from reference TRBV7-2 and TRBJ1-1, the complete variable domain is GAGVSQSPSNKVTEKGKDVELRCDPISGHTALYWYRQSLGQGLEFLIYFQGNSAPDKSGLPSDRFSAERTGGSVSTLTIQRTQQEDSAVYLCASSSQGFFTEAFFGQGTRLTVV.

This chain uses TRBV7-2 with TRBJ1-4; no clear D gene. Germline V gene sequence: CDR1 SGHTA, CDR2 FQGNSA. The V end lost 1 base, the J end lost 6 bases, and 15 bases lay between the germline ends. The CDR3 spans 16 residues. This CDR3 reads CASSLGRATYDEKLFF. In nucleotides, the CDR3 is TGTGCCAGCAGCTTAGGGAGGGCGACATATGATGAAAAACTGTTTTTT.

This clone has only a few counts. Other DNA sequences in the sample encode the same CDR3. The rearrangement uses TRBV2 and TRBJ1-1, with 7 bases that match TRBD1. With 4 bases clipped from V and 1 base from J, the junction kept 0 bases outside the gene matches. Germline lookup yields CDR1 SNHLY and CDR2 FYNNEI. This CDR3 has 13 amino acids. The CDR3: CASSGQGNTEAFF. The CDR3 nucleotides read TGTGCCAGCAGTGGACAGGGGAACACTGAAGCTTTCTTT.